This TCR beta chain emerged from a study of response to subunit inactivated influenza vaccine. With regard to this clonotype: Its antigen is undetermined.

Points from the study as a whole: Authors suggested each seasonal influenza vaccination recruits few new T cells.

TCRdb redid the calling of the RT-PCR reads with MiXCR, one entry per CDR3 protein. Altogether around 480,000 distinct CDR3 sequences are present, 15% to 20% being singletons, with the ten largest covering roughly 3%. Per the germline V gene, CDR1 is MDHEN and CDR2 is SYDVKM. There are 17 residues in the CDR3. Trimming took 5 bases from V and 2 from J; bases not matched to a gene: 10. The sequence derives from a man aged 45-69 years who received an inactivated influenza vaccine. Sequences were derived from CD4+ T cells sorted from PBMCs, sampled less than 30 months after vaccination. This chain joins TRBV28 and TRBJ2-5; 11 bases agree with TRBD2. CDR3 residues: CASSPMKLAGEQETQYF. The CDR3 nucleotides read TGTGCCAGCAGTCCTATGAAACTAGCGGGGGAACAAGAGACCCAGTACTTC. The full variable domain, rest sourced from reference TRBV28 and TRBJ2-5, is DVKVTQSSRYLVKRTGEKVFLECVQDMDHENMFWYRQDPGLGLRLIYFSYDVKMKEKGDIPEGYSVSREKKERFSLILESASTNQTSMYLCASSPMKLAGEQETQYFGPGTRLLVL.